These 2 T cell receptor beta chains were sequenced from one sample in a study of shared clonotypes between healthy human individuals. Repertoires were generated with immunoSEQ multiplex PCR, while TCRdb's copy carries only in-frame clones and drops some. Of approximately 100,000 clones in the sample, around 65% were seen once. Material: memory CD8+ T cells sorted from blood. Subset specified: CD45RO+ cells pooled with CCR7-negative TemRA cells. Every receptor here comes from a woman in her thirties in good health.

The chain recombines TRBV9 with TRBJ2-1, with D possibly matching TRBD2 (5 bases). The V gene lost 2 bases and the J gene lost 0 bases, with 9 bases spanning the gap. This CDR3 is built from 15 residues. The germline V gene has CDR1 SGDLS and CDR2 YYNGEE. The CDR3 DNA is TGTGCCAGCAGCGTCACCGGGAACTCCTACAATGAGCAGTTCTTC. The encoded protein is CASSVTGNSYNEQFF.

The sample holds a few counts of this clone. V gene TRBV10-1 combines with J gene TRBJ1-6, with D perhaps matching TRBD1 (5 bases). The germline V gene has CDR1 WNHNN and CDR2 SYGVQD (reference sequence). The CDR3 length is 15 residues. V was pared by 3 bases and J by 6 bases, with 12 bases between. The CDR3 sequence is CASSEGTYVNSPLHF. The DNA of the CDR3 is TGCGCCAGCAGTGAAGGGACCTACGTTAATTCACCCCTCCACTTT.